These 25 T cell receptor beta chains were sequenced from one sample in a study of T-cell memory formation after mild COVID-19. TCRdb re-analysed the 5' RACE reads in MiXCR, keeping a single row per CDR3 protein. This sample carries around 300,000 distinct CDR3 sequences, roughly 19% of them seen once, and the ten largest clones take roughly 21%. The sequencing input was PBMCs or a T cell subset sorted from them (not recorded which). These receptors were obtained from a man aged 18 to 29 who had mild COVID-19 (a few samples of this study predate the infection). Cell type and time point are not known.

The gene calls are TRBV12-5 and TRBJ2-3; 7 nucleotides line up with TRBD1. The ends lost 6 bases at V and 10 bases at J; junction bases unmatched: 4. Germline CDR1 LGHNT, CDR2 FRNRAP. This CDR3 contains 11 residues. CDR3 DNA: TGTGCTAGTGGAGGACAGGACCCGCAGTATTTT. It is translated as CASGGQDPQYF.

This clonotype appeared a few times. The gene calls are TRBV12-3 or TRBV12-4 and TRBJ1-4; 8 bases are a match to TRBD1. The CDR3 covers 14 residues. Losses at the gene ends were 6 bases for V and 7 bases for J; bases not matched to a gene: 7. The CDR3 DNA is TGTGCCAGCAGCTACAGGGGGGTAGGTGAAAAACTGTTTTTT. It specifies CASSYRGVGEKLFF.

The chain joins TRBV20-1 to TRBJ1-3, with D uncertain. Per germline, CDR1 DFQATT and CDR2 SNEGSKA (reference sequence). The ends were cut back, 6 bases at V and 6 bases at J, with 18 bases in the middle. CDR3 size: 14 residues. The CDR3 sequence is CSAAAGGWANTIYF. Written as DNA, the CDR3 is TGCAGTGCGGCCGCGGGCGGTTGGGCAAACACCATATATTTT.

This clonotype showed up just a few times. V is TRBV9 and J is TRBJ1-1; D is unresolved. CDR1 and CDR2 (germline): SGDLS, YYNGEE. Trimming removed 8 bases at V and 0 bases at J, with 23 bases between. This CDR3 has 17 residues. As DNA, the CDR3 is TGTGCCAGTTCCCCCTCCTCGGCGGCGATCATGAACACTGAAGCTTTCTTT. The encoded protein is CASSPSSAAIMNTEAFF.

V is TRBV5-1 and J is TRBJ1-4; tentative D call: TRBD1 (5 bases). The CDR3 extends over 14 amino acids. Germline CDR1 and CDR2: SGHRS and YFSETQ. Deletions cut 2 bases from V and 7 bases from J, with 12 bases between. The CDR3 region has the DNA TGCGCCAGCAGCTTTGGGGCTATGGCTGAAAAACTGTTTTTT. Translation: CASSFGAMAEKLFF.

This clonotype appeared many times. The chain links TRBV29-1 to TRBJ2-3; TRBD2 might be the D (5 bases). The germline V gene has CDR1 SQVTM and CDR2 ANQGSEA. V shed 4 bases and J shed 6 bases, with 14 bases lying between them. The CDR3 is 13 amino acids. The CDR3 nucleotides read TGCAGCGTTGCCCCAGCGGCTCGGGATACGCAGTATTTT. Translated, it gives CSVAPAARDTQYF.

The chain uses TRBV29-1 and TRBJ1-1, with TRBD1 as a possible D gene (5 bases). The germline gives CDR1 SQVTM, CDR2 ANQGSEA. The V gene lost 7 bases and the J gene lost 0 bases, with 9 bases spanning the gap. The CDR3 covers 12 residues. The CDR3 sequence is CSAGELNTEAFF. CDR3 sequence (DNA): TGCAGCGCGGGGGAGTTGAACACTGAAGCTTTCTTT.

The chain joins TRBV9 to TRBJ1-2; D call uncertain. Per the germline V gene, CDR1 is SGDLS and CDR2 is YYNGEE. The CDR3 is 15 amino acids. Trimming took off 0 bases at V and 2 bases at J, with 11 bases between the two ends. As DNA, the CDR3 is TGTGCCAGCAGCGTAGCGTGGGCAGAGAACTATGGCTACACCTTC. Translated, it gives CASSVAWAENYGYTF. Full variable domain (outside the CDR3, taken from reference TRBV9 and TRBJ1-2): DSGVTQTPKHLITATGQRVTLRCSPRSGDLSVYWYQQSLDQGLQFLIQYYNGEERAKGNILERFSAQQFPDLHSELNLSSLELGDSALYFCASSVAWAENYGYTFGSGTRLTVV.

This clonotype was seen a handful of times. The CDR3 here is CASRQTGTGAMKDEAFF. CDR3 coding DNA: TGTGCCAGCAGACAGACCGGGACAGGGGCCATGAAGGATGAAGCTTTCTTT. The V gene is TRBV12-3 or TRBV12-4, the J gene TRBJ1-1, with 10 bases aligning to TRBD1. This CDR3 spans 17 amino acids. The V and J ends lost 6 bases and 7 bases, in that order; junction bases with no gene match: 17.

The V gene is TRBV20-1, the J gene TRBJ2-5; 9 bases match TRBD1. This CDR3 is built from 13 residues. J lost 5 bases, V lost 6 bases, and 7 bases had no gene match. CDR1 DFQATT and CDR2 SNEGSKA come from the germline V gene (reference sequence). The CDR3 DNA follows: TGCAGTGCCGTACAGGGGGCGGGGGAGACCCAGTACTTC. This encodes CSAVQGAGETQYF.

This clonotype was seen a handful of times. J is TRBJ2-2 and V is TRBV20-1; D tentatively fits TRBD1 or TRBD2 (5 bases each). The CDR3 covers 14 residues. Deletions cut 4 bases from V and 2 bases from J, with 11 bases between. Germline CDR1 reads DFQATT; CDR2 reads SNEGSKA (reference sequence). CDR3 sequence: CSATGTENTGELFF. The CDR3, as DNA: TGCAGTGCTACCGGGACGGAAAACACCGGGGAGCTGTTTTTT.

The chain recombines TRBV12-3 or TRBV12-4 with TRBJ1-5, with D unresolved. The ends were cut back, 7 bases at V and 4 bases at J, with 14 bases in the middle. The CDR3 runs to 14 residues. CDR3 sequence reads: CASTTQSGNQPQHF. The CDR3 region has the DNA TGTGCCAGCACTACCCAATCCGGGAATCAGCCCCAGCATTTT.

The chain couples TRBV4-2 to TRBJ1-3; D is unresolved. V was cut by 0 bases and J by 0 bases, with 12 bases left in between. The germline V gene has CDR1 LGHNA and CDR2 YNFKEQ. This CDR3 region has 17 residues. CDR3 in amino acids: CASSQDRVDFSGNTIYF. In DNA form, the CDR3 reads TGTGCCAGCAGCCAAGATCGAGTCGACTTCTCTGGAAACACCATATATTTT.

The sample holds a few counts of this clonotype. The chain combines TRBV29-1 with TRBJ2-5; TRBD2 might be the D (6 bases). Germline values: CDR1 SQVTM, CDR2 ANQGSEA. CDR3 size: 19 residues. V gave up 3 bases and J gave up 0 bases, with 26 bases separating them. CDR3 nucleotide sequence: TGCAGCGTTGAGGGGGAACCCACTTCTAGCGCCCGGTACCAAGAGACCCAGTACTTC. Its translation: CSVEGEPTSSARYQETQYF.

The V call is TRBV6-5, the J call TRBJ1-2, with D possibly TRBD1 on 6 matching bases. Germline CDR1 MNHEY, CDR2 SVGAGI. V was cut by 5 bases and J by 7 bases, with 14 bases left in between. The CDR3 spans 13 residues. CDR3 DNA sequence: TGTGCCAGCAGTCCCGACAGGATGAGTGGCTACACCTTC. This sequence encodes CASSPDRMSGYTF.

This CDR3 is CASSPLSLQSTDTQYF. Written as DNA, the CDR3 is TGTGCCAGCAGTCCACTCTCCCTTCAGAGCACAGATACGCAGTATTTT. V gene TRBV27 combines with J gene TRBJ2-3; no clear D gene. V shed 5 bases and J shed 0 bases, with 15 bases lying between them. CDR1 MNHEY and CDR2 SMNVEV come from the germline V gene (reference sequence). The CDR3 sequence is 16 residues long.

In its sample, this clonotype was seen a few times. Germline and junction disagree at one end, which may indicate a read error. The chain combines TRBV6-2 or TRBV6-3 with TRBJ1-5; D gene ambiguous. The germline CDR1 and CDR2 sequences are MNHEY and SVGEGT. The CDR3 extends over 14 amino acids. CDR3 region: CASRYEGGNQPQHF. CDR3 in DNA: TGTGCCAGCCGTTATGAGGGTGGCAATCAGCCCCAGCATTTT.

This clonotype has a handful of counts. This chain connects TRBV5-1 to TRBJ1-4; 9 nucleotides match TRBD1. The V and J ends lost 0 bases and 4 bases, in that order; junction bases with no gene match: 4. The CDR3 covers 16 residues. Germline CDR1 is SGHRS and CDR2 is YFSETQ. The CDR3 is CASSLETGGGNEKLFF. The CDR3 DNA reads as TGCGCCAGCAGCTTGGAAACAGGGGGCGGTAATGAAAAACTGTTTTTT.

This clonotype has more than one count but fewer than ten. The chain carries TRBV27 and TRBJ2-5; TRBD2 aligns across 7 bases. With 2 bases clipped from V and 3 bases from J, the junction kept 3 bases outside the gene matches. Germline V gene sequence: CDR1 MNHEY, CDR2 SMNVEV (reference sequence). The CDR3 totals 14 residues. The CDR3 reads CASSLRAGEETQYF. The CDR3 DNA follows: TGTGCCAGCAGTTTACGGGCGGGGGAAGAGACCCAGTACTTC.

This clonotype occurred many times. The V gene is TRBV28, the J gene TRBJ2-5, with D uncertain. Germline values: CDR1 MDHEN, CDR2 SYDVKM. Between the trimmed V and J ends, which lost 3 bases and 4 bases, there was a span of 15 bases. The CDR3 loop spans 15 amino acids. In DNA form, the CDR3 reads TGTGCCAGCAGTTTCGGCAGAAGCTATCGAGAGACCCAGTACTTC. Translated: CASSFGRSYRETQYF.

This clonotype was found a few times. The CDR3, as DNA: TGCGCCAGCAGCCAAGGCGGACTGCCGATGGAGACCCAGTACTTC. This encodes CASSQGGLPMETQYF. The gene calls are TRBV4-1 and TRBJ2-5, with D possibly being TRBD2 (5 bases). The CDR3 loop spans 15 amino acids. Germline CDR1 and CDR2: MGHRA and YSYEKL. Between the trimmed V and J ends, which lost 1 base and 5 bases, there was a span of 14 bases.

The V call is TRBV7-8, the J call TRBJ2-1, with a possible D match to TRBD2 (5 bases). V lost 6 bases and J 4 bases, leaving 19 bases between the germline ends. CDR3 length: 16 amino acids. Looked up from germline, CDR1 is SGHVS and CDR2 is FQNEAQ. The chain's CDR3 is CASSPTPGNRYNEQFF. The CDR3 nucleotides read TGTGCCAGCAGTCCGACACCGGGGAACCGGTACAATGAGCAGTTCTTC.

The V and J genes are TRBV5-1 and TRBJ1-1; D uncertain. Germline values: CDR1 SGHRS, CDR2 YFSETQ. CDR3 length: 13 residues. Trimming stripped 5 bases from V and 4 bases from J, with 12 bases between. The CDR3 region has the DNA TGCGCCAGCAGGTGGGCAAGACTCACTGAAGCTTTCTTT. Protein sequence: CASRWARLTEAFF.

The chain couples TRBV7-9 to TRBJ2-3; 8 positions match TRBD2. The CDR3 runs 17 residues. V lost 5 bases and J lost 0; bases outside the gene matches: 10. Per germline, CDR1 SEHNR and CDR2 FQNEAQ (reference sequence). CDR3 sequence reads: CASSRETGTRSTDTQYF. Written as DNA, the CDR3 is TGTGCCAGCAGCAGAGAGACCGGGACTAGGAGCACAGATACGCAGTATTTT.

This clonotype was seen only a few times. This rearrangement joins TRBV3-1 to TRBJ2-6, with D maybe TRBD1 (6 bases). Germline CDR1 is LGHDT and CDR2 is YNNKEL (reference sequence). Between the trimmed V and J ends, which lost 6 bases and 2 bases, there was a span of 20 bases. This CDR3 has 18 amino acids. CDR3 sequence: CASSRDVDNRAGANVLTF. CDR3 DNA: TGTGCCAGCAGTCGCGACGTAGATAACAGGGCTGGGGCCAACGTCCTGACTTTC. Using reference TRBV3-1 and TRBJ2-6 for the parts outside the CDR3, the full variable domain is DTAVSQTPKYLVTQMGNDKSIKCEQNLGHDTMYWYKQDSKKFLKIMFSYNNKELIINETVPNRFSPKSPDKAHLNLHINSLELGDSAVYFCASSRDVDNRAGANVLTFGAGSRLTVL.